This TCR beta chain was captured in a study of T cells after yellow fever vaccination. Broader study findings: A faster peak, day 5 versus 15, was reached by the weaker secondary response.

In this sample, this clonotype turned up many times. Synthesis of TCR cDNA relied on 5'RACE template switching, which attached a universal primer site and UMIs. TCRdb fed the 5' RACE reads into MiXCR, producing one record per CDR3 protein. Of about 5,800 distinct CDR3 sequences listed, 5.5% to 7% are singletons. V was clipped by 3 bases and J by 4 bases, with 15 bases between them. Per germline, CDR1 LGHNA and CDR2 YSLEER. This CDR3 is built from 15 residues. The sequencing here drew on PBMCs, either bulk or a sorted T-cell subset (CD4+, CD8+, memory, or dextramer-sorted; not recorded which), taken less than 18 days after the first yellow fever vaccination. The chain has TRBV4-3 and TRBJ1-2; D is unclear. The clonotype originates from a man aged 18 to 29 who received the YFV17D yellow fever vaccine. The CDR3 DNA sequence: TGCGCCAGCAGCCAGGAGGCTGGCAGCTTCTATGGCTACACCTTC. Its translation: CASSQEAGSFYGYTF.